The clone carrying this T cell receptor beta chain is judged medium-sized. Its antigen is still unknown. TCRdb's copy holds only in-frame clones and misses some; the assay was immunoSEQ multiplex PCR. In the table there are over 110,000 clones, 80% to 90% of which are singletons. V dropped 4 bases and J dropped 0 bases, with 22 bases sitting between them. Germline CDR1 is SGHNT and CDR2 is YYREEE (reference sequence). The CDR3 covers 18 residues. This record belongs to a study of cytomegalovirus exposure and HLA in healthy donors. About the research overall: Both the 120 validation repertoires and the 500 to 700 first-cohort repertoires used the same platform, as reported by a later analysis. Whole-study findings and limits: Across donors, most TCRs were seen rarely, yet some public ones were widespread.

The sequence came from a woman aged 25 to 45 in good health and CMV-seronegative. The chain uses TRBV5-4 and TRBJ1-2; possible D gene TRBD1, 6 bases. The sequencing sample was made of PBMCs. CDR3 sequence: CASSHIPRQVPTNYGYTF. The DNA of the CDR3 is TGTGCCAGCAGCCACATTCCTAGACAGGTTCCTACTAACTATGGCTACACCTTC.